This TCR beta chain was found in a study of regulatory T cells in long-lasting Graves disease. Findings and limits, study-wide: Accuracy could have been hurt by small sample size. Fewer public clonotypes were shared by new patients (around 990) than by persistent patients (fewer than 3,000).

This CDR3 has 13 amino acids. Trimming shortened V by 5 bases and J by 5 bases, and 12 bases separated the two germline ends. Germline V gene sequence: CDR1 SQVTM, CDR2 ANQGSEA. This clonotype was found a few times. Antigen: not known. Construction of the TCR beta libraries employed iRepertoire HTBI primers in conjunction with Arm-PCR of CDR3 regions. TCRdb reanalysed the multiplex PCR reads using MiXCR and keeps one entry per CDR3 protein. The data show more than 350,000 distinct CDR3 sequences, with under 25% seen just once and about 13% held by the top ten. Time point described: persistent/refractory GD, antithyroid drugs over 5 years with positive TRAb. PBMCs provided the RNA from which the TCR library was made.

The chain is built from TRBV29-1 and TRBJ1-4; a weak D match, TRBD1 (6 bases). The receptor's source is a female donor with Graves disease. The material sequenced was peripheral blood mononuclear cells (PBMCs), taken when the disease was refractory, from a patient treated with antithyroid drugs. Written as DNA, the CDR3 is TGCAGCGTTTCGACAGGACCCAATGAAAAACTGTTTTTT. It specifies CSVSTGPNEKLFF.